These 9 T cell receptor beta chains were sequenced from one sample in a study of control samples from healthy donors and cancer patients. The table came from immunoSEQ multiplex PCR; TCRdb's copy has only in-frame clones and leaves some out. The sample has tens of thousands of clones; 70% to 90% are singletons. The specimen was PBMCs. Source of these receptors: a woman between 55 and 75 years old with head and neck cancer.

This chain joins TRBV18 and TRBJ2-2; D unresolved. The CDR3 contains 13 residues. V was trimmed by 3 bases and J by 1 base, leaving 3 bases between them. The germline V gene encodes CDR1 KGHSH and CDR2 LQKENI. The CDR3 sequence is CASSPRNTGELFF. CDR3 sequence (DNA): TGTGCCAGCTCACCGCGGAACACCGGGGAGCTGTTTTTT.

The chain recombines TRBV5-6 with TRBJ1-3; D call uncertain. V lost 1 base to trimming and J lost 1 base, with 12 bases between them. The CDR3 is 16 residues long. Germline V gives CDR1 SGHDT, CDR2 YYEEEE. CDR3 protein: CASSLFRLGSGNTIYF. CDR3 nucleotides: TGTGCCAGCAGCTTGTTTCGTTTAGGATCTGGAAACACCATATATTTT.

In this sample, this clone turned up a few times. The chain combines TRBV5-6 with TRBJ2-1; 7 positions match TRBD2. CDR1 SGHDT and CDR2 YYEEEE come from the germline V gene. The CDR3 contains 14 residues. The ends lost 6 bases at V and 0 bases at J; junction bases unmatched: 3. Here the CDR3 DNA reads TGTGCCAGCACAAGCGGGATCTCCTACAATGAGCAGTTCTTC. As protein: CASTSGISYNEQFF.

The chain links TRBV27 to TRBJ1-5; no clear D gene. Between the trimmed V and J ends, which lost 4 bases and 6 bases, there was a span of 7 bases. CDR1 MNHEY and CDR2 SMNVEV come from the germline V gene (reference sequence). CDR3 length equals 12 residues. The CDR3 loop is CASSSLGQPQHF. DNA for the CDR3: TGTGCCAGCAGTTCCTTAGGTCAGCCCCAGCATTTT.

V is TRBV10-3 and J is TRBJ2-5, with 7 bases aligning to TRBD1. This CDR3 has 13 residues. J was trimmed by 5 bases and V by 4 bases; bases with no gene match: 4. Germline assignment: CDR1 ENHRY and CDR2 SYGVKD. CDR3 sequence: CAISGNRGETQYF. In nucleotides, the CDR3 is TGTGCCATCAGTGGAAACAGGGGCGAGACCCAGTACTTC.

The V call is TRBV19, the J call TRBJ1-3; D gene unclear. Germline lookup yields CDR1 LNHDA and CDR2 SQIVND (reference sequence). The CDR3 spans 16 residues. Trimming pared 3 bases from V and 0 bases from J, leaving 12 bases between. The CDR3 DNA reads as TGTGCCAGTAGTATCCCCGGCCTTAGCTCTGGAAACACCATATATTTT. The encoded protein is CASSIPGLSSGNTIYF.

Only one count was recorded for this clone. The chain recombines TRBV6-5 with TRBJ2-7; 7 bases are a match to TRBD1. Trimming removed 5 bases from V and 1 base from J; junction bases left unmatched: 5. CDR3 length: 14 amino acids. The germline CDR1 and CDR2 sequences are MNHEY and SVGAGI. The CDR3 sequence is CASSQQGRSYEQYF. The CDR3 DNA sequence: TGTGCCAGCAGTCAACAGGGGCGATCCTACGAGCAGTACTTC.

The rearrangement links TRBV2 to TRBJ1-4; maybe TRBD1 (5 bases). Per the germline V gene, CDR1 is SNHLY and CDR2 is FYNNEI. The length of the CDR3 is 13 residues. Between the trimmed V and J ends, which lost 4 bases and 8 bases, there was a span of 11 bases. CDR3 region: CASSVTGYEKLFF. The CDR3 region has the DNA TGTGCCAGCAGTGTCACAGGTTACGAAAAACTGTTTTTT.

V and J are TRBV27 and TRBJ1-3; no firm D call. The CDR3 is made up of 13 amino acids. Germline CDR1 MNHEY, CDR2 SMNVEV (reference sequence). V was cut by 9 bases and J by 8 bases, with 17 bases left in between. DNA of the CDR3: TGTGCCAGTACGGGCGGCGGAGGTGACACCATATATTTT. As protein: CASTGGGGDTIYF.